The 28 T cell receptor beta chains below were found in one sample sequenced in a study of T-cell reconstitution after alpha-beta-depleted transplantation in children. Unique molecular identifiers were incorporated into the prepared TCRbeta library. TCRdb analysed the PCR reads with MiXCR anew, one entry per CDR3 protein. The top ten clones hold around 15% of a sample with fewer than 550,000 distinct CDR3 sequences, more than 9.5% of them seen once. This sample comprised PBMCs, mostly from graft donor cells, obtained 180 days after TCRalphabeta/CD19-depleted stem cell transplant. All receptors come from a female patient aged 2-9 years who had a stem cell transplant for aplastic anemia, so the T cells may come from the graft donor.

The chain has TRBV29-1 and TRBJ2-1, with D hard to call. The CDR3 contains 12 residues. Germline loops: CDR1 SQVTM, CDR2 ANQGSEA. Trimming took 3 bases from V and 10 from J, leaving 13 bases between them. The CDR3 nucleotides are TGCAGCGTTGATTCCCCGGCCGTAGAGCAGTTCTTC. Translated: CSVDSPAVEQFF.

This clonotype was detected a few times. The chain recombines TRBV7-7 with TRBJ2-5; a weak D match, TRBD2 (6 bases). Germline loops: CDR1 SSHAT, CDR2 FNYEAQ (reference sequence). The CDR3 is 14 residues long. V lost 2 bases and J 4 bases, leaving 11 bases between the germline ends. The CDR3 nucleotides are TGTGCCAGCAGCTTATATGCGGGGAGAGAGACCCAGTACTTC. It codes for CASSLYAGRETQYF.

This clonotype was picked up a small number of times. The rearrangement joins TRBV5-1 to TRBJ2-2; 8 bases line up with TRBD1. Germline V lookup: CDR1 SGHRS, CDR2 YFSETQ. The CDR3 is 19 residues long. Trimming at V came to 0 bases and at J to 1 base, leaving 11 bases not matched to a gene. CDR3 bases: TGCGCCAGCAGCTTGGACCGGCGGACAGGGTTCGGGAACACCGGGGAGCTGTTTTTT. As protein: CASSLDRRTGFGNTGELFF.

This clonotype turned up a few times. The V gene is TRBV6-5, the J gene TRBJ2-4, with D hard to call. V lost 0 bases, J lost 3 bases, and 12 bases lay in between. Germline V gene sequence: CDR1 MNHEY, CDR2 SVGAGI. The CDR3 is 16 residues long. CDR3 sequence: CASSYSAGGVKNIQYF. CDR3 nucleotides: TGTGCCAGCAGTTACTCGGCCGGCGGAGTCAAAAACATTCAGTACTTC.

This clonotype has at least ten counts. V gene TRBV7-8 combines with J gene TRBJ2-5; a possible D gene is TRBD2 (5 bases). CDR1 is SGHVS and CDR2 is FQNEAQ in the germline V gene. The CDR3 sequence is 14 residues long. V dropped 3 bases and J dropped 5 bases, with 13 bases sitting between them. The CDR3 DNA reads TGTGCCAGCAGCTTGGACTGGTTCGGGGAGACCCAGTACTTC. Translating gives CASSLDWFGETQYF.

This chain links TRBV12-3 or TRBV12-4 with TRBJ2-1; TRBD2 agrees at 7 bases. J lost 4 bases, V lost 7 bases, and 7 bases had no gene match. CDR3 length equals 14 residues. The CDR3 is CASTPLAAYNEQFF. The CDR3 region has the DNA TGTGCCAGCACCCCGCTAGCGGCGTACAATGAGCAGTTCTTC.

This clonotype has a handful of counts. The chain joins TRBV4-3 to TRBJ1-5; 7 bases line up with TRBD1. The CDR3 sequence is 16 residues long. V lost 0 bases and J lost 0; bases outside the gene matches: 2. From germline, CDR1 is LGHNA and CDR2 YSLEER. The CDR3 is CASSQDRDSSNQPQHF. The DNA for the CDR3 is TGCGCCAGCAGCCAAGACCGGGACAGTAGCAATCAGCCCCAGCATTTT.

This clonotype was detected a few times. The chain carries TRBV29-1 and TRBJ2-6; 8 nucleotides match TRBD2. Per germline, CDR1 SQVTM and CDR2 ANQGSEA. The V gene end was trimmed by 6 bases and the J gene end by 0 bases; junction bases not matched to a gene: 4. The CDR3 is 15 residues long. Written as DNA, the CDR3 is TGCAGCGTCCCGGGGGGGATCTCTGGGGCCAACGTCCTGACTTTC. Translated, it gives CSVPGGISGANVLTF.

This chain connects TRBV5-4 to TRBJ1-1; 10 nucleotides line up with TRBD1. This CDR3 has 15 amino acids. V dropped 4 bases and J dropped 5; count of bases not matched to a gene: 8. The germline gives CDR1 SGHNT, CDR2 YYREEE (reference sequence). CDR3 in amino acids: CASSPETGGWTEAFF. The CDR3 DNA is TGTGCCAGCAGCCCCGAGACAGGGGGCTGGACTGAAGCTTTCTTT.

There are a few counts of this clonotype. This sequence joins TRBV20-1 and TRBJ1-1; D remains unclear. There are 13 residues in the CDR3. Germline V gene sequence: CDR1 DFQATT, CDR2 SNEGSKA (reference sequence). The V end lost 0 bases, the J end lost 4 bases, and 9 bases lay between the germline ends. CDR3 loop: CSARDWTGTEAFF. CDR3 DNA sequence: TGCAGTGCTAGAGATTGGACCGGCACTGAAGCTTTCTTT.

This clonotype was seen a few times. V and J are TRBV9 and TRBJ2-1; D possibly matches TRBD1 or TRBD2 (5 bases each). CDR1 and CDR2 (germline): SGDLS, YYNGEE. There are 14 residues in the CDR3. The V and J ends lost 0 bases and 6 bases respectively, with 10 bases between them. The CDR3 spells CASSVDEGLNEQFF. CDR3 nucleotides: TGTGCCAGCAGCGTAGATGAGGGGCTCAATGAGCAGTTCTTC.

This clonotype was counted many times. The V and J genes are TRBV7-3 and TRBJ1-1, with TRBD1 as a possible D gene (5 bases). The germline V and J ends were trimmed by 11 bases and 6 bases, with 22 bases remaining between them. Germline CDR1 and CDR2: SGHTA and FQGTGA. CDR3 size: 14 residues. CDR3 nucleotides: TGTGCCTCACGGAGCGGGCCAGGGCGCCCTGAAGCTTTCTTT. Protein sequence: CASRSGPGRPEAFF.

The genes are TRBV10-3 and TRBJ2-7; D not resolved. Germline V lookup: CDR1 ENHRY, CDR2 SYGVKD. This CDR3 has 14 residues. Trimming pared 4 bases from V and 3 bases from J, leaving 13 bases between. CDR3: CAISVVGRNYEQYF. The CDR3 nucleotides read TGTGCCATCAGTGTCGTAGGACGGAACTACGAGCAGTACTTC.

This clonotype has more than one count but fewer than ten. The V and J genes are TRBV20-1 and TRBJ1-1; 8 bases are a match to TRBD1. The CDR3 spans 15 residues. The trim removed 5 bases at V and 5 bases at J, leaving 13 bases unmatched. CDR1 and CDR2 from the germline V gene are DFQATT and SNEGSKA (reference sequence). This CDR3 is CSASTPGQAVTEAFF. The CDR3 DNA sequence: TGCAGTGCTTCGACCCCGGGACAGGCCGTAACTGAAGCTTTCTTT.

This clonotype has at least ten counts. This chain joins TRBV9 and TRBJ2-1; a possible D gene is TRBD2 (6 bases). With 4 bases removed from V and 0 bases from J, the gap between germline ends came to 17 bases. The CDR3 sequence is 17 residues long. From germline, CDR1 is SGDLS and CDR2 YYNGEE. CDR3 sequence (DNA): TGTGCCAGCAGCCCCCGAGGAGGGATGAGCTCCTACAATGAGCAGTTCTTC. It codes for CASSPRGGMSSYNEQFF.

This clonotype was found a few times. The chain links TRBV20-1 to TRBJ2-3; the match to TRBD2 covers 7 bases. J lost 2 bases, V lost 5 bases, and 10 bases had no gene match. The CDR3 sequence is 15 residues long. CDR1 and CDR2 (germline): DFQATT, SNEGSKA (reference sequence). For the CDR3, the DNA is TGCAGTGCTCCCCGCTGGCGGGGGACCACAGATACGCAGTATTTT. This sequence encodes CSAPRWRGTTDTQYF.

This clonotype has only a few counts. The J gene is TRBJ1-5, the V gene TRBV29-1; D call uncertain. V lost 6 bases to trimming and J lost 4 bases, with 10 bases between them. Per germline, CDR1 SQVTM and CDR2 ANQGSEA. This CDR3 region has 12 residues. The CDR3 protein is CSVIVGNQPQHF. CDR3 DNA: TGCAGCGTCATCGTGGGGAATCAGCCCCAGCATTTT. Together with reference TRBV29-1 and TRBJ1-5, the CDR3 gives the full variable domain: SAVISQKPSRDICQRGTSLTIQCQVDSQVTMMFWYRQQPGQSLTLIATANQGSEATYESGFVIDKFPISRPNLTFSTLTVSNMSPEDSSIYLCSVIVGNQPQHFGDGTRLSIL.

This sequence joins TRBV24-1 and TRBJ1-5; 7 bases are a match to TRBD1. The CDR3 contains 14 residues. Germline CDR1 is KGHDR and CDR2 is SFDVKD. The ends lost 6 bases at V and 7 bases at J; junction bases unmatched: 8. The CDR3 here is CATSYGRGLQPQHF. The CDR3 DNA reads as TGTGCCACCAGTTATGGCAGGGGGTTACAGCCCCAGCATTTT.

V and J are TRBV11-2 and TRBJ2-3; TRBD1 or TRBD2 may be the D gene (5 bases each). CDR1 SGHAT and CDR2 FQNNGV come from the germline V gene. V lost 6 bases and J lost 3, with 13 bases in between. The CDR3 loop spans 14 amino acids. CDR3 protein: CASRLRAGTDTQYF. The DNA for the CDR3 is TGTGCCAGCAGATTGAGGGCAGGGACAGATACGCAGTATTTT.

The J gene is TRBJ2-7, the V gene TRBV15; D remains ambiguous. The V gene's germline CDR1 is LNHNV and CDR2 YYDKDF (reference sequence). The CDR3 sequence is 15 residues long. V was clipped by 0 bases and J by 2 bases, with 11 bases between them. Here the CDR3 reads CATSRDRGRAYEQYV. The DNA for the CDR3 is TGTGCCACCAGCAGAGATAGAGGCAGAGCCTACGAGCAGTACGTC.

This clonotype occurred a few times. This chain uses TRBV6-2 or TRBV6-3 with TRBJ2-1; tentative D call: TRBD2 (6 bases). V lost 5 bases and J 8 bases, leaving 19 bases between the germline ends. This CDR3 spans 15 amino acids. Germline CDR1 and CDR2: MNHEY and SVGEGT. The CDR3 DNA reads as TGTGCCAGCAGTCCCGAGTGGAGGGCCGGGGATGAGCAGTTCTTC. It yields the protein CASSPEWRAGDEQFF.

This clonotype was detected many times. The rearrangement links TRBV4-3 to TRBJ1-1, with a possible D match to TRBD1 (6 bases). The germline V gene has CDR1 LGHNA and CDR2 YSLEER. There are 16 residues in the CDR3. The germline V and J ends were trimmed by 4 bases and 1 base, with 16 bases remaining between them. In DNA, the CDR3 is TGCGCCAGCAGCCCGCAAGGAGGGGGAACGAACACTGAAGCTTTCTTT. Its protein product is CASSPQGGGTNTEAFF.

The rearrangement links TRBV7-4 to TRBJ1-1; D unclear. CDR1 SGHVT and CDR2 SQSDAQ come from the germline V gene. V lost 4 bases to trimming and J lost 7 bases, with 22 bases between them. This CDR3 is built from 16 residues. The CDR3 nucleotides are TGTGCCAGCAGCTCCCGATCGGAAGGCCCTCTGGGTGAAGCTTTCTTT. This translates into CASSSRSEGPLGEAFF.

In DNA, the CDR3 is TGCGCCAGCAGCCCTCAACCGGGCCCTTCACAAGAGACCCAGTACTTC. Translated, it gives CASSPQPGPSQETQYF. The rearrangement joins TRBV4-1 to TRBJ2-5; D call uncertain. V was clipped by 4 bases and J by 2 bases, with 17 bases between them. Per the germline V gene, CDR1 is MGHRA and CDR2 is YSYEKL. There are 16 residues in the CDR3.

The rearrangement links TRBV12-3 or TRBV12-4 to TRBJ1-6, with D maybe TRBD1 (5 bases). Trimming cost V 5 bases and J 8 bases, with 13 bases left between them. The CDR3 is 14 residues long. CDR3: CASSVHGADSPLHF. The CDR3 bases are TGTGCCAGCAGTGTTCACGGGGCGGATTCACCCCTCCACTTT.

This clonotype was observed a few times. V gene TRBV12-5 combines with J gene TRBJ1-1; D is possibly TRBD1 (5 bases). Trimming left V 2 bases short and J 1 base short, with 17 bases between. The CDR3 has 17 amino acids. Germline assignment: CDR1 LGHNT and CDR2 FRNRAP. The CDR3 DNA reads TGTGCTAGTGGTTTGCCCTTGGGAGGGCAGGGGAACACTGAAGCTTTCTTT. Its protein is CASGLPLGGQGNTEAFF.

With respect to this clonotype: Since a much larger clone is just one base distant, this may be a read error. V gene TRBV7-8 combines with J gene TRBJ1-2; D not resolved. CDR1 is SGHVS, CDR2 FQNEAQ, per germline. V was clipped by 5 bases and J by 2 bases, with 9 bases between them. This CDR3 is built from 13 residues. CDR3 nucleotide sequence: TGTGCCAGCAGCCGAGGACGGAACTATGGCTACACCTTC. Its protein product is CASSRGRNYGYTF.

This clonotype occurred many times. The V and J genes are TRBV5-1 and TRBJ2-3, with a weak D call TRBD1 (6 bases). The germline V and J ends were trimmed by 4 bases and 0 bases, with 12 bases remaining between them. There are 15 residues in the CDR3. Germline V gene data show CDR1 as SGHRS and CDR2 as YFSETQ. The chain's CDR3 is CASSDRTDSTDTQYF. For the CDR3, the DNA is TGCGCCAGCAGCGATAGGACAGATAGCACAGATACGCAGTATTTT.